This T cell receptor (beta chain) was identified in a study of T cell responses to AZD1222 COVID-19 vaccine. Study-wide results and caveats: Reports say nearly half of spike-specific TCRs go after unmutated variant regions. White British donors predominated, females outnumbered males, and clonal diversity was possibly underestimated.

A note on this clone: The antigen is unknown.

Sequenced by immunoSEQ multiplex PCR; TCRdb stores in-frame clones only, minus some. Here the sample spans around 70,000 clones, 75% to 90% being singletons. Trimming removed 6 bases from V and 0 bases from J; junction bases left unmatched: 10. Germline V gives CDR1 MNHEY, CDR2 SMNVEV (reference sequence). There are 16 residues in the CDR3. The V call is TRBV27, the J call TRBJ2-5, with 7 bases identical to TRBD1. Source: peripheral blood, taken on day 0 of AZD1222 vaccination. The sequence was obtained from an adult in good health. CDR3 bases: TGTGCCAGCAGGCTATCGGGCAGGGGGTACCAAGAGACCCAGTACTTC. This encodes CASRLSGRGYQETQYF.